This T cell receptor beta chain was retrieved from a study of cytomegalovirus exposure and HLA in healthy donors. Germline V gene data show CDR1 as MNHEY and CDR2 as SVGAGI. V dropped 6 bases and J dropped 4 bases, with 12 bases sitting between them. CDR3 length: 13 amino acids. Primers: 60 Vbeta forward and 13 Jbeta reverse. Assay used: immunoSEQ multiplex PCR; TCRdb lists only in-frame clones, some missing. The table records more than 150,000 clones, around four fifths of them present only once. The rearrangement uses TRBV6-5 and TRBJ1-1; maybe TRBD1 (5 bases). Sequencing was carried out using PBMCs. This clonotype was sampled from a woman under 30 in good health and CMV-seronegative. The DNA for the CDR3 is TGTGCCAGCAGCCAAGGGGAGGTCACTGAAGCTTTCTTT. This encodes CASSQGEVTEAFF.